This TCR beta chain stems from a study of OX40 agonist ivuxolimab in advanced cancers. Study details: Patients were treated with intravenous ivuxolimab, dosed at 0.01 to 10 mg/kg and infused every 2 weeks.

Profiled with immunoSEQ multiplex PCR; TCRdb holds only in-frame clones, not every one. The data hold about 80,000 clones, with approximately 84% observed a single time. CDR3 length: 13 amino acids. Germline V lookup: CDR1 MDHEN, CDR2 SYDVKM. Trimming removed 7 bases from V and 9 bases from J; junction bases left unmatched: 7. Patients were excluded for autoimmune disease history or systemic immunosuppression. The source was CD4+ or CD8+ T cells sorted from blood, collected in a trial of the OX40 agonist ivuxolimab. This receptor was taken from an adult with an advanced solid tumor such as melanoma, head and neck, liver or kidney cancer. The chain employs TRBV28 and TRBJ1-1, with 11 bases lining up with TRBD1. The CDR3 sequence: CASTTGQGVKAFF. CDR3 nucleotide sequence: TGTGCCAGCACCACGGGACAGGGGGTAAAAGCTTTCTTT.